This T cell receptor (beta chain) was sequenced during a study of cytomegalovirus exposure and HLA in healthy donors. Study-level findings and limits: It has been reported that TCR beta sequences accurately predicted the HLA-A and HLA-B alleles of most subjects. There were a few CMV-associated chains whose specificity for CMV antigens was confirmed in vitro. When the data were analyzed later, several of the most significant clusters appeared to be linked to common viral pathogens.

Donors likely had unrecorded immune exposures despite being nominally healthy when sampled. It was with 60 Vbeta and 13 Jbeta primers that the PCR ran. Assay: immunoSEQ multiplex PCR; the TCRdb copy retains only in-frame clones and omits some. The top ten clones hold approximately 3.4% of a sample with some 130,000 clones, 76% of them seen once. Germline V lookup: CDR1 MGHRA, CDR2 YSYEKL. The CDR3 runs 15 residues. V shed 3 bases and J shed 7 bases, with 15 bases lying between them. Turning to this clone: Antigen: not known.

Sequenced material: PBMCs. The chain carries TRBV4-1 and TRBJ1-4, with a possible D match to TRBD1 (6 bases). The source of this sequence is a man in his forties or fifties in good health and CMV-seronegative. The CDR3 DNA reads TGCGCCAGCAGCCAGGGTCGGGGGGCTGGTGAAAAACTGTTTTTT. Amino acids: CASSQGRGAGEKLFF.